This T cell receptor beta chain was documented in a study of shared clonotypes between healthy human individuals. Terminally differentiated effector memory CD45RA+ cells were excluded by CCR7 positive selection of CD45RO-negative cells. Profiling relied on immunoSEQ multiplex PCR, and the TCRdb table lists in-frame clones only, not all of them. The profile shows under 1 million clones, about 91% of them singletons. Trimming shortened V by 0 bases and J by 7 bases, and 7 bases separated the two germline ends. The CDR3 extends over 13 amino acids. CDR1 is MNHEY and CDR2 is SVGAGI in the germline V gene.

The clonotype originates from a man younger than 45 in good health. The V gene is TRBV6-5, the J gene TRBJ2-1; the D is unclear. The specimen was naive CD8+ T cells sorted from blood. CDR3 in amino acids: CASSYSSLNEQFF. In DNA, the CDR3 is TGTGCCAGCAGTTACTCGAGCCTGAATGAGCAGTTCTTC.